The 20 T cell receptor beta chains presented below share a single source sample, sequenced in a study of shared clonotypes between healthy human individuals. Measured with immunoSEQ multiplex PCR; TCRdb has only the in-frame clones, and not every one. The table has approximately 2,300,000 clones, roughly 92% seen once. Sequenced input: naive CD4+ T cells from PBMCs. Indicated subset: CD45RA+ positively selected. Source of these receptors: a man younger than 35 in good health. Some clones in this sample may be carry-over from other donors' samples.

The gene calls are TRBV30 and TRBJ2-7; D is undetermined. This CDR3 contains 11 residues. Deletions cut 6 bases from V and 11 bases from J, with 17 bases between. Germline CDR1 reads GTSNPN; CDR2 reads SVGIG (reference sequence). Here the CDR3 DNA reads TGTGCCTGTGGCTGGTCGTCCCAGGAGTACTTC. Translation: CACGWSSQEYF.

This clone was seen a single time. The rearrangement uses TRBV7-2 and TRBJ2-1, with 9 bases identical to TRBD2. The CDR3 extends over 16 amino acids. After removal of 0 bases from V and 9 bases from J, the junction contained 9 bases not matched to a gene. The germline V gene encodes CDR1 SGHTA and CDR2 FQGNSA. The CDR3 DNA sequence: TGTGCCAGCAGCTTAGCGGCCGGCGGGAGGGTAGGTGAGCAGTTCTTC. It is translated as CASSLAAGGRVGEQFF.

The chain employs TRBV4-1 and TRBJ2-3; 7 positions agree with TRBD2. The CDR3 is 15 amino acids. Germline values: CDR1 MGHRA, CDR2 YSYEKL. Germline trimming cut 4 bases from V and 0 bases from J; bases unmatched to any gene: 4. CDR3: CASSRTSASTDTQYF. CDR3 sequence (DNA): TGCGCCAGCAGCCGAACTAGCGCCAGCACAGATACGCAGTATTTT.

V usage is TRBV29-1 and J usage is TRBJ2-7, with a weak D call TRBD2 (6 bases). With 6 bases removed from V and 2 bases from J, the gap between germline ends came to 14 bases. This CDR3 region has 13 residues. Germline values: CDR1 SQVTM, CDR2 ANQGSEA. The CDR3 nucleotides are TGCAGCGTCGGCGGGGCGCCGACCTACGAGCAGTACTTC. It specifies CSVGGAPTYEQYF.

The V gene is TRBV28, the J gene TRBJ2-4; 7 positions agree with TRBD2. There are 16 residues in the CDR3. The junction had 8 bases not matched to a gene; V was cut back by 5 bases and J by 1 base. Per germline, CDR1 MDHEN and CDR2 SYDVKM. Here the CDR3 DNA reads TGTGCCAGCAGTGGGGGAGGGGCGTCGGCCAAAAACATTCAGTACTTC. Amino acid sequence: CASSGGGASAKNIQYF. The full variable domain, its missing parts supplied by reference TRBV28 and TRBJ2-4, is DVKVTQSSRYLVKRTGEKVFLECVQDMDHENMFWYRQDPGLGLRLIYFSYDVKMKEKGDIPEGYSVSREKKERFSLILESASTNQTSMYLCASSGGGASAKNIQYFGAGTRLSVL.

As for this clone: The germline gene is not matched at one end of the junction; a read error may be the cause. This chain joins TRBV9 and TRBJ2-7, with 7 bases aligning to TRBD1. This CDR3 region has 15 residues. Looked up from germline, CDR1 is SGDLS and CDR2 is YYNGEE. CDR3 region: CASSVTGQVSDEQYF. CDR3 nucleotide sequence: TGTGCCAGCAGCGTAACTGGACAGGTCTCCGACGAGCAGTACTTC.

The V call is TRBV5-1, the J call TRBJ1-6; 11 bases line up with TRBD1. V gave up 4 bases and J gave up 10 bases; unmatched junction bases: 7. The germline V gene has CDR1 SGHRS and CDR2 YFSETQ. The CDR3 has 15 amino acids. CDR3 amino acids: CASSATGTGGSPLHF. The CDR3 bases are TGCGCCAGCAGCGCAACCGGGACAGGGGGATCACCCCTCCACTTT.

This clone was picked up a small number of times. The CDR3 region has the DNA TGTGCCAGCGGTGGGGACAGGGTGAGGACTGAAGCTTTCTTT. Translation gives CASGGDRVRTEAFF. The chain links TRBV28 to TRBJ1-1, with TRBD1 matching over 9 bases. The CDR3 consists of 14 residues. Germline V gene data show CDR1 as MDHEN and CDR2 as SYDVKM. V shed 8 bases and J 5 bases; nucleotides not matched to a gene: 9.

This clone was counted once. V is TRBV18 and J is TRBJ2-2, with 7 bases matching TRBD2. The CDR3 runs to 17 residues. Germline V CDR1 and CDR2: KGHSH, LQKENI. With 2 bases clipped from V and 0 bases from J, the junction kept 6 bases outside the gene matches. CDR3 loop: CASSPRAGEANTGELFF. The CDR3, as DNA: TGTGCCAGCTCACCAAGGGCGGGGGAAGCGAACACCGGGGAGCTGTTTTTT.

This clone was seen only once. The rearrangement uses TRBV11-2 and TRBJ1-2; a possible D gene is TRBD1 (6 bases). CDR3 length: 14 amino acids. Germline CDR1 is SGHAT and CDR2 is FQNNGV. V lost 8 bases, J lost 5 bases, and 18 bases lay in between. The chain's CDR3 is CASSEGVRNYGYTF. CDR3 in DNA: TGTGCCAGCTCTGAGGGGGTAAGAAATTATGGCTACACCTTC.

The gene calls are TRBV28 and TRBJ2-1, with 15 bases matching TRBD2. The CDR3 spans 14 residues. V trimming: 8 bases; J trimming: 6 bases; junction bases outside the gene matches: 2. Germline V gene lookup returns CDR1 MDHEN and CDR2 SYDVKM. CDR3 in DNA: TGTGCCAGCGGACTAGCGGGAGGGATCAATGAGCAGTTCTTC. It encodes CASGLAGGINEQFF.

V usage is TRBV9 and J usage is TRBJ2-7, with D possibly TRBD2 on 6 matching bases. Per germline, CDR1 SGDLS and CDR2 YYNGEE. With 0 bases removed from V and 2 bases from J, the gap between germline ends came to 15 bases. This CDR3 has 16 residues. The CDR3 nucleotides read TGTGCCAGCAGCGTAGGTCGGGGACTCCCCCCCTACGAGCAGTACTTC. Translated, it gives CASSVGRGLPPYEQYF.

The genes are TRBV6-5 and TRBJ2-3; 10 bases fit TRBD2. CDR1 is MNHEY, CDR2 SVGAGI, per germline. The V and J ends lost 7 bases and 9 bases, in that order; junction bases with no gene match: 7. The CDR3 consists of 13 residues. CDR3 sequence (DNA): TGTGCCAGCAAAAAAGCGGGAGGGCCGACGCAGTATTTT. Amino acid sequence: CASKKAGGPTQYF.

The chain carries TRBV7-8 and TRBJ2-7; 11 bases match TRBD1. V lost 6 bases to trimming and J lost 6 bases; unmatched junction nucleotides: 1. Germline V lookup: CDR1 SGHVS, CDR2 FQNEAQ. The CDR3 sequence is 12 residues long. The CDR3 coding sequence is TGTGCCAGCAGGGACAGGGGGCCCGAGCAGTACTTC. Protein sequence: CASRDRGPEQYF. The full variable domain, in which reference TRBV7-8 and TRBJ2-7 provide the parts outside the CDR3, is GAGVSQSPRYKVAKRGQDVALRCDPISGHVSLFWYQQALGQGPEFLTYFQNEAQLDKSGLPSDRFFAERPEGSVSTLKIQRTQQEDSAVYLCASRDRGPEQYFGPGTRLTVT.

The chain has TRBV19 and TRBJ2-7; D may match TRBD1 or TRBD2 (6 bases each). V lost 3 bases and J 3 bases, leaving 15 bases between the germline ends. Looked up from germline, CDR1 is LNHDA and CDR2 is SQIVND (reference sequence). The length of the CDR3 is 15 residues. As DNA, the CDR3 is TGTGCCAGTAGTATTTGGGGGGCGCGTGTCTACGAGCAGTACTTC. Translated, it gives CASSIWGARVYEQYF.

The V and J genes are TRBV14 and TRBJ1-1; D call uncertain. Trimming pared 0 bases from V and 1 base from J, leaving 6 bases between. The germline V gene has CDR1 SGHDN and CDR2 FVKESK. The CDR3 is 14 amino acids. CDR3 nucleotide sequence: TGTGCCAGCAGCCAAGATCTCCCGAACACTGAAGCTTTCTTT. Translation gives CASSQDLPNTEAFF.

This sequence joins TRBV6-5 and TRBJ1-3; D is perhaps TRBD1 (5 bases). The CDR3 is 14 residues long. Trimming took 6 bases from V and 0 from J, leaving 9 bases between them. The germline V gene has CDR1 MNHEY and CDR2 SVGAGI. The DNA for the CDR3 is TGTGCCAGCAGATCTGGGGGCTCTGGAAACACCATATATTTT. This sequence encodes CASRSGGSGNTIYF.

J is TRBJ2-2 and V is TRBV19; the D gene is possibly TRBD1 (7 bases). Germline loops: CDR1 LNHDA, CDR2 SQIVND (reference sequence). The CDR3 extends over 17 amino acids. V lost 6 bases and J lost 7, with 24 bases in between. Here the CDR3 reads CASSRDSVPLEGGELFF. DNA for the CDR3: TGTGCCAGTAGCCGGGACAGCGTCCCTTTGGAGGGCGGGGAGCTGTTTTTT.

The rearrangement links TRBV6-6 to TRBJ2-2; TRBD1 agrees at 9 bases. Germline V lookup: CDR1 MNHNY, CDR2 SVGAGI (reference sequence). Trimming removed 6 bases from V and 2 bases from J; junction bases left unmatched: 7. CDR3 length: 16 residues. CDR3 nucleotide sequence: TGTGCCAGCAGGTTTACAGGGGGCGGAAACACCGGGGAGCTGTTTTTT. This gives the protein CASRFTGGGNTGELFF.

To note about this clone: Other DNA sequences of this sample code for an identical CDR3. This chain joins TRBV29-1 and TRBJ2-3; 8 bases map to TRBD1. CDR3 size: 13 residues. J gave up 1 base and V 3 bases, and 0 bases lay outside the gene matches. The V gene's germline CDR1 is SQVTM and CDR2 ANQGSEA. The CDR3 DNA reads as TGCAGCGTTGAGACAGGGGGCACAGATACGCAGTATTTT. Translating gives CSVETGGTDTQYF.